The entry that follows covers one T cell receptor (beta chain) sequence. There are many counts of this clonotype. It has no known antigen specificity. The sample holds no much larger clone one base away, and base qualities are not on file. The germline V gene (reference sequence) supplies CDR1 MNHEY and CDR2 SMNVEV. V has 5 bases trimmed and J has 7 bases trimmed; junction bases matching no gene number 14. Counted from cysteine to phenylalanine, this CDR3 has 16 amino acids. The kept DNA is CDR3 alone, 48 bases in frame from the first base. Lymph node samples came from the axillary draining lymph nodes of breast cancer patients. Sequencer: Illumina HiSeq 2000. TCR beta chain libraries were generated by multiplex PCR amplification. The amplified TCR beta chain products were analyzed by high-throughput sequencing. TCRdb trimmed public reads at Q25 via fastp, called clones via MiXCR and kept in-frame beta chains. Rows merge per CDR3 protein into single entries with the most common DNA and genes. This sample is represented by 100,000 to 150,000 distinct CDR3 sequences; 15% to 20% of them were singletons. The leading ten clones occupy less than 4.5% of the sample.

These data come from a study of breast tumors, draining lymph nodes, adjacent tissues listed by TCRdb under 2016. At the level of the whole study: The study compared TCR beta repertoires across tumor, adjacent nontumor tissue and axillary lymph nodes from breast cancer patients. The study was designed to assess the relationships and possible T-cell exchange between tumor, surrounding tissue and draining lymph node repertoires in human breast cancer. General conclusions and limits of the study: Rather than being directly demonstrated, the conclusion that tumor T cells originate in lymph nodes was presented as consistent with a hypothesis. Tumor T-cell repertoires showed less diversity than lymph node repertoires and more diversity than nontumor tissue repertoires, and tumor T-cell repertoires showed preferential V and J gene usage. The similarity between tumor and nontumor tissue repertoires was significantly greater in luminal-like breast cancer than in basal-like breast cancer. A scenario in which most tumor T cells derive from the lymph node and then expand within tumor tissue was judged to be consistent with the data.

The receptor's source is a female donor with breast cancer. Some clones in this sample may be carry-over from other donors' samples. The rearrangement combines TRBV27 with TRBJ2-1, with TRBD1 identical over 7 junction bases. Sequencing was done on a sample of axillary lymph node tissue. The nucleotide sequence reads as follows: TGTGCCAGCAGTCCCGACAGGGCAAGACTCCTAAATGAGCAGTTCTTC. Translated, this gives CASSPDRARLLNEQFF.